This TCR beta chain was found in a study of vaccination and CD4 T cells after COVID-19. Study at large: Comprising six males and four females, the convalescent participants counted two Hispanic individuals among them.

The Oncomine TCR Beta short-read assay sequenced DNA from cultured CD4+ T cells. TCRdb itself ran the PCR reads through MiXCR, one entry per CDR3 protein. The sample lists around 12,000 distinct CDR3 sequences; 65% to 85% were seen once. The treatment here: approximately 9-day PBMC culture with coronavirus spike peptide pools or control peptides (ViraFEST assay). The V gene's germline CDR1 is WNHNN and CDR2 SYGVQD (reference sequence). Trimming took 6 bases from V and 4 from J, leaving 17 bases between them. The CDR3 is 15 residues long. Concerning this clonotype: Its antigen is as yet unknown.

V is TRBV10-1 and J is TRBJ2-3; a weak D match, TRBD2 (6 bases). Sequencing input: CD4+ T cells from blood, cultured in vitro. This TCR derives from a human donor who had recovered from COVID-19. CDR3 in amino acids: CASSLLAYGSDTQYF. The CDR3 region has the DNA TGCGCCAGCAGCCTACTAGCTTACGGCTCAGATACGCAGTATTTT.